The 23 T cell receptor beta chains below were found in one sample sequenced in a study of T-cell memory formation after mild COVID-19. TCRdb redid the calling of the 5' RACE reads with MiXCR, one entry per CDR3 protein. The top ten hold about 12% of the sample, which has about 450,000 distinct CDR3 sequences, 23% seen once. Input material: PBMCs or a T cell subset sorted from them (not recorded which). All receptors come from an adult woman who had mild COVID-19 (a few samples of this study predate the infection). Cell type and time point are not known.

This clonotype was seen a few times. The rearrangement uses TRBV5-1 and TRBJ2-7; D might be TRBD1 (6 bases). There are 14 residues in the CDR3. Germline V gene data show CDR1 as SGHRS and CDR2 as YFSETQ. Trimming took 5 bases from V and 3 from J, leaving 15 bases between them. CDR3 in amino acids: CASSLTTGDYEQYF. CDR3 DNA sequence: TGCGCCAGCAGTCTAACGACAGGAGACTACGAGCAGTACTTC.

The chain is built from TRBV12-3 or TRBV12-4 and TRBJ2-1; 11 nucleotides agree with TRBD2. The CDR3 consists of 14 residues. V lost 7 bases and J lost 5; bases outside the gene matches: 4. In nucleotides, the CDR3 is TGTGCCAGCATGGGGACTAGCGGTAACAATGAGCAGTTCTTC. It translates to CASMGTSGNNEQFF.

This clonotype was counted ten times or more. The chain has TRBV5-1 and TRBJ2-7; TRBD2 agrees at 13 bases. Losses at the gene ends were 0 bases for V and 4 bases for J; bases not matched to a gene: 1. The CDR3 is made up of 15 amino acids. Germline V gene lookup returns CDR1 SGHRS and CDR2 YFSETQ. DNA of the CDR3: TGCGCCAGCAGCTTGGAGACTAGCGGGGGGTACGAGCAGTACTTC. It yields the protein CASSLETSGGYEQYF.

The chain couples TRBV5-1 to TRBJ2-2; no reliable D call. The V gene lost 0 bases and the J gene lost 3 bases, with 9 bases spanning the gap. This CDR3 is built from 15 residues. Germline CDR1 SGHRS, CDR2 YFSETQ. CDR3 sequence (DNA): TGCGCCAGCAGCTTGGGGCAGGCGGACACCGGGGAGCTGTTTTTT. This sequence encodes CASSLGQADTGELFF.

In its sample, this clonotype was seen a few times. The V and J genes are TRBV20-1 and TRBJ2-7; D perhaps matches TRBD1 (6 bases). CDR1 DFQATT and CDR2 SNEGSKA come from the germline V gene (reference sequence). V was pared by 5 bases and J by 2 bases, with 22 bases between. The CDR3 loop spans 16 amino acids. Written as DNA, the CDR3 is TGCAGTGCTCTTCACTCTCTCGGGACACTTACCTACGAGCAGTACTTC. Residues: CSALHSLGTLTYEQYF.

This clonotype was detected only a few times. This sequence joins TRBV27 and TRBJ2-7; the D gene is possibly TRBD1 (6 bases). This CDR3 comprises 14 residues. Germline loops: CDR1 MNHEY, CDR2 SMNVEV (reference sequence). Trimming removed 6 bases from V and 4 bases from J, with 16 bases in between. CDR3 DNA: TGTGCCAGCAGCTTCCAGGGGTACTCTTACGAGCAGTACTTC. Amino acids: CASSFQGYSYEQYF.

This clonotype appeared a few times. CDR3 nucleotides: TGCGCCAGCAGCTTGGGTATCGGGCTGGGGGCCCTCGAGCAGTACTTC. Its protein product is CASSLGIGLGALEQYF. V gene TRBV5-1 combines with J gene TRBJ2-7; tentatively, D is TRBD1 (6 bases). CDR3 size: 16 residues. V lost 0 bases and J lost 6, with 19 bases in between. The germline V gene encodes CDR1 SGHRS and CDR2 YFSETQ.

This clonotype was seen more than once but under ten times. This chain uses TRBV7-6 with TRBJ2-7, with D perhaps matching TRBD1 (6 bases). This CDR3 comprises 14 residues. Germline CDR1 SGHVS, CDR2 FNYEAQ. The V end was cut by 5 bases, the J end by 3 bases, with 14 bases between. The CDR3 DNA sequence: TGTGCCAGCAGCCCCTTGAACAGGGACTACGAGCAGTACTTC. Translated: CASSPLNRDYEQYF.

This clonotype was seen only a few times. J is TRBJ1-2 and V is TRBV5-1, with a possible D match to TRBD1 (6 bases). The length of the CDR3 is 17 residues. Germline CDR1 SGHRS, CDR2 YFSETQ. Trimming stripped 2 bases from V and 5 bases from J, with 22 bases between. The CDR3 here is CASSFGGFTGIVYGYTF. Written as DNA, the CDR3 is TGCGCCAGCAGCTTTGGGGGTTTTACAGGGATCGTTTATGGCTACACCTTC.

The rearrangement links TRBV7-9 to TRBJ2-1, with D uncertain. The V gene lost 11 bases and the J gene lost 3 bases, with 14 bases spanning the gap. The CDR3 has 13 residues. CDR1 is SEHNR and CDR2 is FQNEAQ in the germline V gene (reference sequence). CDR3 bases: TGTGCCCTCCGGACGGCGAACTACAATGAGCAGTTCTTC. It is translated as CALRTANYNEQFF.

J is TRBJ1-4 and V is TRBV19, with TRBD1 matching 11 bases. CDR1 and CDR2 (germline): LNHDA, SQIVND (reference sequence). The CDR3 length is 19 residues. The V and J ends lost 5 bases and 0 bases, in that order; junction bases with no gene match: 11. The CDR3 spells CASSDRPGTGGATNEKLFF. As DNA, the CDR3 is TGTGCCAGTAGTGACCGACCGGGGACAGGGGGGGCAACTAATGAAAAACTGTTTTTT. The full variable domain, in which reference TRBV19 and TRBJ1-4 provide the parts outside the CDR3, is DGGITQSPKYLFRKEGQNVTLSCEQNLNHDAMYWYRQDPGQGLRLIYYSQIVNDFQKGDIAEGYSVSREKKESFPLTVTSAQKNPTAFYLCASSDRPGTGGATNEKLFFGSGTQLSVL.

This clonotype occurred a few times. This chain links TRBV11-2 with TRBJ1-4; 9 bases match TRBD1. Unmatched junction bases numbered 11, after V lost 2 bases and J lost 7 bases. CDR3 length: 17 amino acids. Germline CDR1 is SGHAT and CDR2 is FQNNGV. The CDR3 region is CASSLLHVGQGVEKLFF. CDR3 coding DNA: TGTGCCAGCAGCTTACTACATGTGGGACAGGGTGTTGAAAAACTGTTTTTT. Filled out from reference TRBV11-2 and TRBJ1-4, the complete variable domain reads EAGVAQSPRYKIIEKRQSVAFWCNPISGHATLYWYQQILGQGPKLLIQFQNNGVVDDSQLPKDRFSAERLKGVDSTLKIQPAKLEDSAVYLCASSLLHVGQGVEKLFFGSGTQLSVL.

This clonotype has just a few counts. The chain recombines TRBV4-3 with TRBJ2-2; 10 bases are shared with TRBD2. CDR1 is LGHNA and CDR2 is YSLEER in the germline V gene. J was trimmed by 5 bases and V by 0 bases; bases with no gene match: 6. This CDR3 has 17 amino acids. In DNA form, the CDR3 reads TGCGCCAGCAGCCAAGATTTCCTAGCGGGAGAGACCGGGGAGCTGTTTTTT. It yields the protein CASSQDFLAGETGELFF.

This clonotype appeared a few times. The J gene is TRBJ2-7, the V gene TRBV7-3; a possible D gene is TRBD2 (6 bases). The germline gives CDR1 SGHTA, CDR2 FQGTGA. V was shortened by 5 bases and J by 5 bases, with 16 bases between the two germline ends. This CDR3 comprises 14 residues. This chain's CDR3 is CASSPIGGVNEQYF. CDR3 DNA: TGTGCCAGCAGCCCAATCGGCGGGGTAAACGAGCAGTACTTC. Together with reference TRBV7-3 and TRBJ2-7, the CDR3 gives the full variable domain: GAGVSQTPSNKVTEKGKYVELRCDPISGHTALYWYRQSLGQGPEFLIYFQGTGAADDSGLPNDRFFAVRPEGSVSTLKIQRTERGDSAVYLCASSPIGGVNEQYFGPGTRLTVT.

The chain carries TRBV5-1 and TRBJ2-2; TRBD2 matches at 10 bases. Unmatched junction bases numbered 3, after V lost 2 bases and J lost 5 bases. The CDR3 runs to 15 residues. Germline assignment: CDR1 SGHRS and CDR2 YFSETQ. CDR3 protein: CASSFSLAGTGELFF. DNA of the CDR3: TGCGCCAGCAGCTTCTCACTAGCGGGAACCGGGGAGCTGTTTTTT.

This chain connects TRBV3-1 to TRBJ2-1, with a weak D call TRBD2 (5 bases). CDR1 is LGHDT and CDR2 is YNNKEL in the germline V gene (reference sequence). Trimming left V 0 bases short and J 2 bases short, with 11 bases between. The CDR3 consists of 16 residues. Written as DNA, the CDR3 is TGTGCCAGCAGCCAAGATAGAGGGCGGACCTACAATGAGCAGTTCTTC. Translated, it gives CASSQDRGRTYNEQFF.

The J gene is TRBJ2-1, the V gene TRBV15; 15 bases match TRBD2. The CDR3 consists of 16 residues. Germline V gene lookup returns CDR1 LNHNV and CDR2 YYDKDF (reference sequence). The V segment lost 5 bases and the J segment 4 bases; nucleotides outside the gene matches: 3. The CDR3 loop reads CATSGGLAGGYNEQFF. The CDR3 nucleotides are TGTGCCACCAGCGGCGGACTAGCGGGAGGGTACAATGAGCAGTTCTTC.

This clonotype was observed a handful of times. The V call is TRBV12-3 or TRBV12-4, the J call TRBJ2-7, with D maybe TRBD1 (6 bases). Between the trimmed V and J ends, which lost 6 bases and 2 bases, there was a span of 14 bases. This CDR3 region has 14 residues. The CDR3 loop is CASSLARGPYEQYF. The CDR3 DNA reads as TGTGCCAGCAGCTTGGCCAGGGGCCCCTACGAGCAGTACTTC.

The gene calls are TRBV11-2 and TRBJ2-1; D not certain. Germline lookup yields CDR1 SGHAT and CDR2 FQNNGV. The V end lost 5 bases, the J end lost 10 bases, and 9 bases lay between the germline ends. The CDR3 covers 11 residues. The CDR3 sequence is CASSEIIEQFF. CDR3 in DNA: TGTGCCAGCAGCGAGATAATAGAGCAGTTCTTC.

This chain uses TRBV3-1 with TRBJ2-7, with 11 nucleotides matching TRBD2. J gave up 5 bases and V 6 bases, and 6 bases lay outside the gene matches. The CDR3 runs 14 residues. Germline V gene data show CDR1 as LGHDT and CDR2 as YNNKEL (reference sequence). The CDR3: CASRATSGGNEQYF. The CDR3 DNA sequence: TGTGCCAGCAGGGCAACTAGCGGGGGAAACGAGCAGTACTTC.

In its sample, this clonotype was seen a few times. This chain links TRBV5-6 with TRBJ2-3; the match to TRBD1 covers 8 bases. The CDR3 is 16 residues long. In germline, CDR1 is SGHDT, CDR2 YYEEEE. V was pared by 4 bases and J by 8 bases, with 15 bases of the junction left unmatched. The CDR3 region is CASSGTGLTSAGTQYF. In DNA, the CDR3 is TGTGCCAGCAGCGGGACAGGATTAACAAGCGCGGGTACGCAGTATTTT.

This clonotype was recorded a few times. The chain recombines TRBV29-1 with TRBJ2-1, with D perhaps matching TRBD2 (5 bases). The V end lost 7 bases, the J end lost 7 bases, and 17 bases lay between the germline ends. From germline, CDR1 is SQVTM and CDR2 ANQGSEA. The CDR3 extends over 13 amino acids. The CDR3 region is CSAPKVLGNEQFF. In nucleotides, the CDR3 is TGCAGCGCTCCGAAGGTACTAGGTAATGAGCAGTTCTTC.

The chain combines TRBV4-1 with TRBJ2-3, with D unclear. Trimming took 1 base from V and 5 from J, leaving 13 bases between them. The germline V gene has CDR1 MGHRA and CDR2 YSYEKL. CDR3 size: 15 residues. The CDR3 sequence is CASSQGLGILDTQYF. The CDR3 DNA reads TGCGCCAGCAGCCAAGGGTTAGGGATCCTAGATACGCAGTATTTT.